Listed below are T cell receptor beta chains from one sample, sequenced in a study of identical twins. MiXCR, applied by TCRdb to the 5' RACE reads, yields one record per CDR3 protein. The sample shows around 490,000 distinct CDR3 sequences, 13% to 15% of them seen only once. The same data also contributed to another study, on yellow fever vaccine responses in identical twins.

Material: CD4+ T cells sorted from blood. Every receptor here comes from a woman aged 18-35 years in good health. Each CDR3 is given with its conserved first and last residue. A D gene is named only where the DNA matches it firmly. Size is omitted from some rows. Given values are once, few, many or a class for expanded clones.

CDR3nt: TGTGCCAGCAGCCAGACCACAGGGGGCTGGTCCTACGAGCAGTACTTC
CDR3aa: CASSQTTGGWSYEQYF
abundance: few
j_gene: TRBJ2-7
v_gene: TRBV14
d_gene: TRBD1

CDR3nt: TGTGCCATCGCGGTAGGGGGGTCCGCGGAGACCCAGTACTTC
CDR3aa: CAIAVGGSAETQYF
abundance: few
j_gene: TRBJ2-5
v_gene: TRBV10-3
d_gene: .

CDR3nt: TGCAGTGCTACCCAACCCTATGGCGGCCGGAGCTCCTACAATGAGCAGTTCTTC
CDR3aa: CSATQPYGGRSSYNEQFF
abundance: few
j_gene: TRBJ2-1
v_gene: TRBV20-1
d_gene: .

CDR3nt: TGTGCCAGCAGCTTATCCAGGGGAAACTATGGCTACACCTTC
CDR3aa: CASSLSRGNYGYTF
abundance: few
j_gene: TRBJ1-2
v_gene: TRBV12-3/TRBV12-4
d_gene: .

CDR3nt: TGTGCCAGCAGACAAATCTCGGCGGGAGTCAATGAGCAGTTCTTC
CDR3aa: CASRQISAGVNEQFF
abundance: few
j_gene: TRBJ2-1
v_gene: TRBV12-3/TRBV12-4
d_gene: TRBD2

CDR3nt: TGTGCCAGCAGCGTAGAAGACGGGAGGGCCCCTTACAATGAGCAGTTCTTC
CDR3aa: CASSVEDGRAPYNEQFF
abundance: few
j_gene: TRBJ2-1
v_gene: TRBV9
d_gene: TRBD2

CDR3nt: TGTGCCGCGAGAGGGACAGGGGGCCTGTACACCGGGGAGCTGTTTTTT
CDR3aa: CAARGTGGLYTGELFF
abundance: few
j_gene: TRBJ2-2
v_gene: TRBV19
d_gene: TRBD1

CDR3nt: TGTGCCAGCAGCTTAAAGCTGAGCTCCTACAATGAGCAGTTCTTC
CDR3aa: CASSLKLSSYNEQFF
abundance: .
j_gene: TRBJ2-1
v_gene: TRBV11-2
d_gene: .

CDR3nt: TGTGCCAGCAGTTTAATAGAAGGTATCGGGGAGCTGTTTTTT
CDR3aa: CASSLIEGIGELFF
abundance: .
j_gene: TRBJ2-2
v_gene: TRBV12-3/TRBV12-4
d_gene: .

CDR3nt: TGTGCCAGCAGACGTATTACAGGAGAGCAGTTCTTC
CDR3aa: CASRRITGEQFF
abundance: few
j_gene: TRBJ2-1
v_gene: TRBV27
d_gene: .

CDR3nt: TGTGCCACCAGTCCCTTGGACAGGGCGGGGGGTTTAGGTGAGCAGTTCTTC
CDR3aa: CATSPLDRAGGLGEQFF
abundance: .
j_gene: TRBJ2-1
v_gene: TRBV24-1
d_gene: .

CDR3nt: TGTGCCAGCAGCCAAGCAGGGCAGCCCCAGCATTTT
CDR3aa: CASSQAGQPQHF
abundance: many
j_gene: TRBJ1-5
v_gene: TRBV3-1
d_gene: .

CDR3nt: TGTGCCAGCAGTTCACAGGGTTCCGGGGAGCTGTTTTTT
CDR3aa: CASSSQGSGELFF
abundance: many
j_gene: TRBJ2-2
v_gene: TRBV12-3/TRBV12-4
d_gene: .

CDR3nt: TGCGCCAGCAGCTCGGGACTAGCGGGTCGAGAGACCCAGTACTTC
CDR3aa: CASSSGLAGRETQYF
abundance: .
j_gene: TRBJ2-5
v_gene: TRBV10-2
d_gene: TRBD2

CDR3nt: TGCGCCAGCAGCTCAGGGGTACCACAAGAGACCCAGTACTTC
CDR3aa: CASSSGVPQETQYF
abundance: many
j_gene: TRBJ2-5
v_gene: TRBV5-1
d_gene: .

CDR3nt: TGTGCCAGCAGTAAGACAGGGTCGGGCACAGATACGCAGTATTTT
CDR3aa: CASSKTGSGTDTQYF
abundance: many
j_gene: TRBJ2-3
v_gene: TRBV12-3/TRBV12-4
d_gene: TRBD1

CDR3nt: TGTGCCAGCAGTTTATTCGGTACGGACTATGGCTACACCTTC
CDR3aa: CASSLFGTDYGYTF
abundance: few
j_gene: TRBJ1-2
v_gene: TRBV28
d_gene: .

CDR3nt: TGTGCCAGCAGTGAAGCTCGCGGGGGCACAGATACGCAGTATTTT
CDR3aa: CASSEARGGTDTQYF
abundance: .
j_gene: TRBJ2-3
v_gene: TRBV2
d_gene: .

CDR3nt: TGTGCCAGCACCTCCAGCCGGGCAGGGGGGACCGGGGAGCTGTTTTTT
CDR3aa: CASTSSRAGGTGELFF
abundance: many
j_gene: TRBJ2-2
v_gene: TRBV7-9
d_gene: .

CDR3nt: TGTGCCAGCGGGCCGGGACACACAGATACGCAGTATTTT
CDR3aa: CASGPGHTDTQYF
abundance: .
j_gene: TRBJ2-3
v_gene: TRBV6-1
d_gene: .

CDR3nt: TGTGCCAGCAGTTTCCTAGCGGTTAACACCGGGGAGCTGTTTTTT
CDR3aa: CASSFLAVNTGELFF
abundance: .
j_gene: TRBJ2-2
v_gene: TRBV12-3/TRBV12-4
d_gene: TRBD2

CDR3nt: TGTGCCATCAGTGAGTCGGGGCCCCTGGGCACCTACTATGGCTACACCTTC
CDR3aa: CAISESGPLGTYYGYTF
abundance: many
j_gene: TRBJ1-2
v_gene: TRBV10-3
d_gene: .

CDR3nt: TGCAGCGTTGTCTCCGAGGGCTTCAATGAGCAGTTCTTC
CDR3aa: CSVVSEGFNEQFF
abundance: .
j_gene: TRBJ2-1
v_gene: TRBV29-1
d_gene: .

CDR3nt: TGCGCCAGCAGCCAAGGGGGACTAGCGGTCCAAGAGACCCAGTACTTC
CDR3aa: CASSQGGLAVQETQYF
abundance: .
j_gene: TRBJ2-5
v_gene: TRBV4-1
d_gene: TRBD2

CDR3nt: TGTGCCAGCAGCTTTGACAGCGGTAGCAATCAGCCCCAGCATTTT
CDR3aa: CASSFDSGSNQPQHF
abundance: .
j_gene: TRBJ1-5
v_gene: TRBV7-2
d_gene: .

CDR3nt: TGTGCCAGCAGCTTAGGGGGGGGGAAGGATACGCAGTATTTT
CDR3aa: CASSLGGGKDTQYF
abundance: .
j_gene: TRBJ2-3
v_gene: TRBV7-2
d_gene: TRBD2

CDR3nt: TGTGCCAGCAGTTACTCAGGGACTGTGGATGAGCAGTTCTTC
CDR3aa: CASSYSGTVDEQFF
abundance: .
j_gene: TRBJ2-1
v_gene: TRBV6-2/TRBV6-3
d_gene: .

CDR3nt: TGTGCCAGCAGTTACTTGGTAGAGATCGGGGAGCTGTTTTTT
CDR3aa: CASSYLVEIGELFF
abundance: .
j_gene: TRBJ2-2
v_gene: TRBV6-2/TRBV6-3
d_gene: .

CDR3nt: TGTGCCAGCAGCGTGGACAGGGGGGCCGCTTTCTTT
CDR3aa: CASSVDRGAAFF
abundance: few
j_gene: TRBJ1-1
v_gene: TRBV9
d_gene: TRBD1

CDR3nt: TGTGCCAGCAGCTTACAGGGGGCGACCCAGTACTTC
CDR3aa: CASSLQGATQYF
abundance: .
j_gene: TRBJ2-5
v_gene: TRBV25-1
d_gene: TRBD1

CDR3nt: TGTGCCACCAGTGAGACCTTTGGACGGAGCACCGGGGAGCTGTTTTTT
CDR3aa: CATSETFGRSTGELFF
abundance: few
j_gene: TRBJ2-2
v_gene: TRBV24-1
d_gene: .

CDR3nt: TGTGCCAGCAGCCGTGCAGATGGGAATACGCAGTATTTT
CDR3aa: CASSRADGNTQYF
abundance: .
j_gene: TRBJ2-3
v_gene: TRBV7-9
d_gene: .

CDR3nt: TGCGCCAGCAGCTTGGGGGAGATTCTCCAAGAGCAGTTCTTC
CDR3aa: CASSLGEILQEQFF
abundance: .
j_gene: TRBJ2-1
v_gene: TRBV5-1
d_gene: .

CDR3nt: TGTGCCAGCAGTCTGCGGACAGCAACGTCCTACAATGAGCAGTTCTTC
CDR3aa: CASSLRTATSYNEQFF
abundance: .
j_gene: TRBJ2-1
v_gene: TRBV12-3/TRBV12-4
d_gene: .

CDR3nt: TGTGCCAGCAGCTTGGCGCATAGATTGAACACTGAAGCTTTCTTT
CDR3aa: CASSLAHRLNTEAFF
abundance: .
j_gene: TRBJ1-1
v_gene: TRBV5-5
d_gene: .

CDR3nt: TGTGCCAGCAGCTTGGGGAAGGTGACCGGGGAGCTGTTTTTT
CDR3aa: CASSLGKVTGELFF
abundance: .
j_gene: TRBJ2-2
v_gene: TRBV5-5
d_gene: .

CDR3nt: TGCGCCAGCAGCCGCGGACACATGGAGGACACCATATATTTT
CDR3aa: CASSRGHMEDTIYF
abundance: few
j_gene: TRBJ1-3
v_gene: TRBV4-1
d_gene: .

CDR3nt: TGTGCCAGCTCACCACCGGCTAGCGGGGGCTCCTACGAGCAGTACTTC
CDR3aa: CASSPPASGGSYEQYF
abundance: .
j_gene: TRBJ2-7
v_gene: TRBV18
d_gene: TRBD2

CDR3nt: TGTGCCAGCAGCGGGGACATCGAGCAGTACTTC
CDR3aa: CASSGDIEQYF
abundance: .
j_gene: TRBJ2-7
v_gene: TRBV7-9
d_gene: .

CDR3nt: TGCAGTGCTACCCAGAAGACAGGGCAGACTGAAGCTTTCTTT
CDR3aa: CSATQKTGQTEAFF
abundance: .
j_gene: TRBJ1-1
v_gene: TRBV20-1
d_gene: TRBD1

CDR3nt: TGTGCCAGCAAAAGCGGGGTAAACACAGATACGCAGTATTTT
CDR3aa: CASKSGVNTDTQYF
abundance: .
j_gene: TRBJ2-3
v_gene: TRBV2
d_gene: TRBD2

CDR3nt: TGCAGTGCTAGTCCTAGCGGGAGTTGGAAAAACATTCAGTACTTC
CDR3aa: CSASPSGSWKNIQYF
abundance: .
j_gene: TRBJ2-4
v_gene: TRBV20-1
d_gene: TRBD2

CDR3nt: TGTGCCAGCTCGCCCGGGACGGTATTTGAAGCTTTCTTT
CDR3aa: CASSPGTVFEAFF
abundance: .
j_gene: TRBJ1-1
v_gene: TRBV18
d_gene: .

CDR3nt: TGCGCCAGCAGCCCTAACGGACAGGGGGCGAGTGGCTACACCTTC
CDR3aa: CASSPNGQGASGYTF
abundance: many
j_gene: TRBJ1-2
v_gene: TRBV5-1
d_gene: TRBD1

CDR3nt: TGTGCCAGCAGTTTGGACCACCTCTCCTACAATGAGCAGTTCTTC
CDR3aa: CASSLDHLSYNEQFF
abundance: .
j_gene: TRBJ2-1
v_gene: TRBV28
d_gene: .